Below, 27 T cell receptor beta chains from the same sample are listed, as sequenced in a study of beta chain features in type 1 diabetes. Overall study results and limits: All four CD4+ subsets of Type 1 diabetes patients contained TCRB CDR3s that were moderately but significantly shorter.

Expressed TCRB transcripts were sequenced, since all the RNA that had been isolated was reverse transcribed. Data came from immunoSEQ multiplex PCR; TCRdb stores just in-frame clones and leaves some out. This table holds about 660,000 clones, around 15% found once. Their antigen targets remain unknown. Sequenced material: naive CD4+ T cells from blood. The receptor source for this set is a man younger than 30 with type 1 diabetes.

The chain carries TRBV30 and TRBJ2-2, with D perhaps TRBD1 (5 bases). Germline CDR1 is GTSNPN and CDR2 is SVGIG (reference sequence). The V end was cut by 4 bases, the J end by 0 bases, with 9 bases between. The CDR3 runs 14 residues. CDR3 region: CAWKGVANTGELFF. As DNA, the CDR3 is TGTGCCTGGAAAGGGGTCGCGAACACCGGGGAGCTGTTTTTT.

The chain employs TRBV5-6 and TRBJ2-1; D uncertain. CDR3 size: 14 residues. CDR1 is SGHDT, CDR2 YYEEEE, per germline. V was shortened by 1 base and J by 5 bases, with 10 bases between the two germline ends. This CDR3 reads CASSLKPENNEQFF. The CDR3 DNA reads TGTGCCAGCAGCTTGAAACCTGAGAACAATGAGCAGTTCTTC.

This clone occurred a few times. CDR3 DNA: TGTGCCAGCAAAAAGCCGGGGGGGAACACTGAAGCTTTCTTT. Its protein product is CASKKPGGNTEAFF. V gene TRBV19 combines with J gene TRBJ1-1; a weak D match, TRBD1 (5 bases). This CDR3 spans 14 amino acids. The germline CDR1 and CDR2 sequences are LNHDA and SQIVND (reference sequence). With 9 bases removed from V and 1 base from J, the gap between germline ends came to 15 bases.

This clone was picked up many times. This chain uses TRBV10-3 with TRBJ2-6; 7 nucleotides line up with TRBD1. Trimming cost V 6 bases and J 2 bases; bases outside gene matches: 7. The CDR3 consists of 16 residues. Per germline, CDR1 ENHRY and CDR2 SYGVKD. The DNA for the CDR3 is TGTGCCATCAGCAACCAGCAGGGGGCTGGGGCCAACGTCCTGACTTTC. This codes for CAISNQQGAGANVLTF.

This clone was counted a few times. The chain combines TRBV6-5 with TRBJ2-7; possible D gene TRBD1, 6 bases. CDR1 is MNHEY, CDR2 SVGAGI, per germline. V was pared by 5 bases and J by 5 bases, with 19 bases between. The CDR3 totals 15 residues. The CDR3 region has the DNA TGTGCCAGCAGTAAAACAGGGTGGTTCCGGGACGAGCAGTACTTC. It specifies CASSKTGWFRDEQYF.

This rearrangement joins TRBV7-2 to TRBJ2-3, with 10 bases matching TRBD2. CDR3 size: 14 residues. CDR1 and CDR2 from the germline V gene are SGHTA and FQGNSA. The V gene end was trimmed by 3 bases and the J gene end by 10 bases; junction bases not matched to a gene: 7. In nucleotides, the CDR3 is TGTGCCAGCAGCTTTTCAAAAGCGGGAGGGGCGCAGTATTTT. It translates to CASSFSKAGGAQYF.

The chain joins TRBV5-4 to TRBJ2-1; D might be TRBD1 or TRBD2, each matching 8 bases. Germline values: CDR1 SGHNT, CDR2 YYREEE (reference sequence). CDR3 length: 16 residues. Trimming removed 4 bases from V and 9 bases from J, with 23 bases in between. The CDR3 DNA is TGTGCCAGCAGCCCGGGAGGGCAGGGGGCACTCGGTGAGCAGTTCTTC. It encodes CASSPGGQGALGEQFF.

J is TRBJ1-4 and V is TRBV7-2, with 7 bases that match TRBD1. CDR1 and CDR2 (germline): SGHTA, FQGNSA. V lost 4 bases and J lost 3; bases outside the gene matches: 2. There are 14 residues in the CDR3. The CDR3 DNA is TGTGCCAGCAGCTGGGACAGCCCTAATGAAAAACTGTTTTTT. This gives the protein CASSWDSPNEKLFF.

This clone was counted a few times. This rearrangement joins TRBV5-4 to TRBJ1-2; D is possibly TRBD1 (5 bases). Per germline, CDR1 SGHNT and CDR2 YYREEE (reference sequence). V lost 0 bases to trimming and J lost 7 bases, with 7 bases between them. The CDR3 length is 12 residues. The CDR3 loop reads CASSLARAGYTF. In nucleotides, the CDR3 is TGTGCCAGCAGCTTGGCCAGGGCTGGCTACACCTTC.

The chain joins TRBV29-1 to TRBJ2-1; 10 bases match TRBD2. With 4 bases clipped from V and 10 bases from J, the junction kept 19 bases outside the gene matches. The CDR3 spans 17 residues. Germline CDR1 is SQVTM and CDR2 is ANQGSEA. CDR3 bases: TGCAGCGTTGTAGGGCTAGCGGGAGTCGTGGTCTACAGAGAGCAGTTCTTC. It specifies CSVVGLAGVVVYREQFF.

This clone was recorded a few times. V and J are TRBV2 and TRBJ2-1; D is undetermined. The CDR3 sequence is 12 residues long. Germline V gene sequence: CDR1 SNHLY, CDR2 FYNNEI. The V end was cut by 6 bases, the J end by 6 bases, with 9 bases between. CDR3 in DNA: TGTGCCAGCAGCCTCGACTCCAATGAGCAGTTCTTC. Translating it yields CASSLDSNEQFF.

This clone was detected only a few times. The chain carries TRBV30 and TRBJ2-1; the match to TRBD2 covers 9 bases. From germline, CDR1 is GTSNPN and CDR2 SVGIG (reference sequence). The trim removed 5 bases at V and 2 bases at J, leaving 4 bases unmatched. This CDR3 has 14 residues. CDR3 residues: CAWDSGSAYNEQFF. DNA for the CDR3: TGTGCCTGGGATAGCGGGAGCGCCTACAATGAGCAGTTCTTC.

This clone was found a few times. This chain uses TRBV5-4 with TRBJ2-2; D possibly corresponds to TRBD2 (6 bases). Trimming shortened V by 2 bases and J by 4 bases, and 12 bases separated the two germline ends. The CDR3 length is 15 residues. Per germline, CDR1 SGHNT and CDR2 YYREEE (reference sequence). CDR3 nucleotides: TGTGCCAGCAGCTTTAAGGGACTGGGCACCGGGGAGCTGTTTTTT. Translation: CASSFKGLGTGELFF.

V usage is TRBV14 and J usage is TRBJ2-7; weak D call: TRBD1 (6 bases). Looked up from germline, CDR1 is SGHDN and CDR2 is FVKESK. Trimming shortened V by 4 bases and J by 6 bases, and 10 bases separated the two germline ends. This CDR3 has 12 residues. CDR3 protein: CASSPQGLEQYF. For the CDR3, the DNA is TGTGCCAGCAGCCCACAGGGCCTCGAGCAGTACTTC.

This clone has a handful of counts. V gene TRBV6-1 combines with J gene TRBJ1-2; TRBD1 agrees at 9 bases. V was pared by 2 bases and J by 3 bases, with 7 bases of the junction left unmatched. The CDR3 consists of 16 residues. Looked up from germline, CDR1 is MNHNS and CDR2 is SASEGT. Here the CDR3 reads CASSEPTGGKHYGYTF. The DNA for the CDR3 is TGTGCCAGCAGTGAACCGACAGGGGGAAAGCACTATGGCTACACCTTC.

J is TRBJ1-6 and V is TRBV7-9, with D hard to call. The CDR3 has 13 residues. CDR1 and CDR2 from the germline V gene are SEHNR and FQNEAQ (reference sequence). V lost 7 bases, J lost 8 bases, and 12 bases lay in between. This CDR3 is CASTRLFDSPLHF. The CDR3 nucleotides are TGTGCCAGCACCCGGTTGTTCGATTCACCCCTCCACTTT.

This clone showed up just a few times. The identical CDR3 is also encoded by other nucleotide sequences in the sample. J is TRBJ2-3 and V is TRBV30; no clear D. Germline V lookup: CDR1 GTSNPN, CDR2 SVGIG (reference sequence). This CDR3 is built from 11 residues. V lost 3 bases and J 2 bases, leaving 3 bases between the germline ends. The CDR3 DNA follows: TGTGCCTGGAGCGTCACAGATACGCAGTATTTT. Protein product: CAWSVTDTQYF.

The chain has TRBV30 and TRBJ1-1; 10 bases are a match to TRBD1. The germline CDR1 and CDR2 sequences are GTSNPN and SVGIG (reference sequence). CDR3 length: 14 residues. V lost 2 bases and J lost 6; bases outside the gene matches: 6. The CDR3 sequence is CAWSSMTGGSEAFF. The CDR3 nucleotides are TGTGCCTGGAGTTCTATGACAGGGGGCTCTGAAGCTTTCTTT.

The chain joins TRBV10-3 to TRBJ2-7, with 15 bases lining up with TRBD2. After removal of 3 bases from V and 2 bases from J, the junction contained 5 bases not matched to a gene. In germline, CDR1 is ENHRY, CDR2 SYGVKD. The CDR3 totals 17 residues. The CDR3 region has the DNA TGTGCCATCAGTGATGGACTAGCGGGAGGGGTCACCTACGAGCAGTACTTC. It translates to CAISDGLAGGVTYEQYF.

A note on this clone: The sample holds other DNA sequences that translate to the same CDR3. V usage is TRBV30 and J usage is TRBJ2-7, with unresolved D. The germline V and J ends were trimmed by 0 bases and 1 base, with 7 bases remaining between them. The CDR3 extends over 13 amino acids. Germline lookup yields CDR1 GTSNPN and CDR2 SVGIG (reference sequence). The CDR3 DNA sequence: TGTGCCTGGAGTGTAACTGGATCCTACGAGCAGTACTTC. Amino acids: CAWSVTGSYEQYF.

This chain links TRBV5-1 with TRBJ2-3; 9 bases line up with TRBD2. The V and J ends lost 4 bases and 0 bases, in that order; junction bases with no gene match: 6. This CDR3 spans 16 amino acids. Germline CDR1 and CDR2: SGHRS and YFSETQ. This CDR3 reads CASSLPTSGSTDTQYF. In DNA form, the CDR3 reads TGCGCCAGCAGCCTCCCGACTAGCGGTAGCACAGATACGCAGTATTTT. The full variable domain, its missing parts supplied by reference TRBV5-1 and TRBJ2-3, is KAGVTQTPRYLIKTRGQQVTLSCSPISGHRSVSWYQQTPGQGLQFLFEYFSETQRNKGNFPGRFSGRQFSNSRSEMNVSTLELGDSALYLCASSLPTSGSTDTQYFGPGTRLTVL.

V gene TRBV28 combines with J gene TRBJ1-1, with no clear D. Germline values: CDR1 MDHEN, CDR2 SYDVKM. V lost 8 bases, J lost 1 base, and 14 bases lay in between. The CDR3 has 14 amino acids. CDR3 nucleotide sequence: TGTGCCAGCCGGGTCTTAAGACAGAACACTGAAGCTTTCTTT. Translation gives CASRVLRQNTEAFF.

This clone was observed a few times. The chain couples TRBV5-1 to TRBJ1-4, with a weak D call TRBD1 (6 bases). V was pared by 0 bases and J by 7 bases, with 13 bases between. The CDR3 totals 15 residues. The V gene's germline CDR1 is SGHRS and CDR2 YFSETQ. In DNA form, the CDR3 reads TGCGCCAGCAGCTTGGGGGATACAGGGTTTGAAAAACTGTTTTTT. Protein sequence: CASSLGDTGFEKLFF.

The chain employs TRBV6-5 and TRBJ1-6; no clear D gene. V was trimmed by 2 bases and J by 10 bases, leaving 15 bases between them. Per the germline V gene, CDR1 is MNHEY and CDR2 is SVGAGI. This CDR3 is 15 amino acids long. The CDR3 loop reads CASSYAAMGSSPLHF. CDR3 in DNA: TGTGCCAGCAGTTACGCCGCGATGGGGAGCTCACCCCTCCACTTT.

V is TRBV30 and J is TRBJ1-2; no definite D call. Deletions cut 2 bases from V and 8 bases from J, with 15 bases between. Germline values: CDR1 GTSNPN, CDR2 SVGIG (reference sequence). This CDR3 spans 13 amino acids. Here the CDR3 DNA reads TGTGCCTGGAGTCGCGACGCCCCGGGGGGCTACACCTTC. This codes for CAWSRDAPGGYTF.

This rearrangement joins TRBV7-3 to TRBJ2-6, with no clear D. The CDR3 consists of 16 residues. Germline V CDR1 and CDR2: SGHTA, FQGTGA. V was shortened by 5 bases and J by 0 bases, with 11 bases between the two germline ends. The CDR3 sequence is CASSPPTDSGANVLTF. CDR3 DNA sequence: TGTGCCAGCAGCCCCCCGACCGACTCTGGGGCCAACGTCCTGACTTTC.

This clone was found a few times. This chain connects TRBV18 to TRBJ1-1; D not resolved. This CDR3 region has 14 residues. V lost 3 bases and J 3 bases, leaving 11 bases between the germline ends. Per the germline V gene, CDR1 is KGHSH and CDR2 is LQKENI. The CDR3 DNA sequence: TGTGCCAGCTCACCGAAGGTTAGCGACACTGAAGCTTTCTTT. It translates to CASSPKVSDTEAFF.